This T cell receptor beta chain was profiled in a study of control samples from healthy donors and cancer patients (dated by TCRdb to about 2020). A remark on this clone: This clone's antigen is unknown. Base qualities are missing; no much larger clone stands one base away.

CDR1 is given as SGHAT and CDR2 as FQDESV, both from the germline V gene (reference sequence). Including cysteine and phenylalanine, the CDR3 has 15 amino acids. Only the CDR3 portion is preserved as DNA: 45 bases, with reading frame beginning at the first base. At the junction V is shortened by 4 bases and J by 4 bases, with 16 bases in between. The library was built by means of the immunoSEQ multiplex PCR assay. What TCRdb holds here is the immuneACCESS table cut down to in-frame rearrangements. Part of the clones is not present; checked against another copy, under half of the missing clones reflect an unresolved V gene, and the others are unexplained. In all, the sample holds 100,000 to 150,000 clones, and roughly 90% of those were seen once. Around 8.1% of the sample is taken by the ten largest.

Recombination connected TRBV11-1 to TRBJ1-1; a weak D assignment points to TRBD1 (6 bases agree). The sequence was collected from a man aged 18 to 35 in good health. Sequencing was done on a sample of blood. The sequenced DNA: TGTGCCAGCAGCTCCTTCAGGGGCCGTGGCACTGAAGCTTTCTTT. It translates as CASSSFRGRGTEAFF. The full variable domain, completed from the reference TRBV11-1 and TRBJ1-1 proteins outside the CDR3, reads EAEVAQSPRYKITEKSQAVAFWCDPISGHATLYWYRQILGQGPELLVQFQDESVVDDSQLPKDRFSAERLKGVDSTLKIQPAELGDSAMYLCASSSFRGRGTEAFFGQGTRLTVV.